This T cell receptor beta chain was recovered during a study of cytomegalovirus exposure and HLA in healthy donors. Study context: Out of approximately 170 million T cells, an earlier analysis found over 90 million unique TCR beta sequences in total.

13 Jbeta primers and 60 Vbeta primers were used for the PCR. The data were produced by immunoSEQ multiplex PCR, yet TCRdb's version contains in-frame clones alone and is incomplete. This table holds approximately 150,000 clones, 80% to 90% found once. With 0 bases removed from V and 1 base from J, the gap between germline ends came to 9 bases. The germline V gene encodes CDR1 KGHSH and CDR2 LQKENI. The CDR3 totals 15 residues. The sequence derives from a man aged 50-60 years in good health and CMV-seropositive. The sample consisted of PBMCs. The V and J genes are TRBV18 and TRBJ1-2; tentatively, D is TRBD1 (5 bases). CDR3 in amino acids: CASSPPGRDNYGYTF. DNA of the CDR3: TGTGCCAGCTCACCACCGGGCAGGGATAACTATGGCTACACCTTC.